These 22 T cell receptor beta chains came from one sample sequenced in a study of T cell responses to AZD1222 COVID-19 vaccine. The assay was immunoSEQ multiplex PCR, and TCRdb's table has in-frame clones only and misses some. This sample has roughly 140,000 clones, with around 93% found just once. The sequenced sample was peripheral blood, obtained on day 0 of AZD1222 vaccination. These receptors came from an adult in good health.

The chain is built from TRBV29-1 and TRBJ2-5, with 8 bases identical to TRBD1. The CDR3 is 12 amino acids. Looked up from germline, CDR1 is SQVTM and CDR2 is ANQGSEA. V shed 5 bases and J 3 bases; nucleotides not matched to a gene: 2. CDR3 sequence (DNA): TGCAGCGTTTGGACAGGGAAAGAGACCCAGTACTTC. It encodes CSVWTGKETQYF.

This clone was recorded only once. Written as DNA, the CDR3 is TGCGCCAGCAGCCAAATGGGGACGGGATCCTACGAGCAGTACTTC. Its translation: CASSQMGTGSYEQYF. V is TRBV4-1 and J is TRBJ2-7, with D possibly being TRBD1 or TRBD2 (5 bases each). The CDR3 has 15 amino acids. The V end was cut by 2 bases, the J end by 1 base, with 12 bases between. CDR1 and CDR2 from the germline V gene are MGHRA and YSYEKL.

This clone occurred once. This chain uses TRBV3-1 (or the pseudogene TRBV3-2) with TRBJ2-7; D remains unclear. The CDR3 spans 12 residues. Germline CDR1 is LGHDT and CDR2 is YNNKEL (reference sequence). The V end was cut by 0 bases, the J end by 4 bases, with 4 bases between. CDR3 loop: CASSQDRYEQYF. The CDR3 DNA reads TGTGCCAGCAGCCAAGATCGTTACGAGCAGTACTTC.

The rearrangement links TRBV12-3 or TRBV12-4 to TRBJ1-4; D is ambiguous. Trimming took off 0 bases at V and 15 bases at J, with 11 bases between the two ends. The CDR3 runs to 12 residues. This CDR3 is CASSLALAGLFF. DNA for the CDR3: TGTGCCAGCAGTTTAGCGCTGGCGGGTTTGTTTTTT.

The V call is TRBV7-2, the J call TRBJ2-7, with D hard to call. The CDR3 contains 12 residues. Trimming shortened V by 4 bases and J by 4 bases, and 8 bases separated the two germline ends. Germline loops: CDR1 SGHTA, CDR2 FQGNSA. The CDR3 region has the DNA TGTGCCAGCAGCTCTACAGTATACGAGCAGTACTTC. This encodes CASSSTVYEQYF.

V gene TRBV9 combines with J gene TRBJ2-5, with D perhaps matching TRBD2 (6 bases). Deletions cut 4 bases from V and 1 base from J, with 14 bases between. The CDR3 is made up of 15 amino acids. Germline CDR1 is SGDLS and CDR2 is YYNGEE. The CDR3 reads CASSPRRDSQETQYF. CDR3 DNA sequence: TGTGCCAGCAGCCCCCGTCGGGACTCCCAAGAGACCCAGTACTTC. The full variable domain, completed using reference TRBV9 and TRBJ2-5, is DSGVTQTPKHLITATGQRVTLRCSPRSGDLSVYWYQQSLDQGLQFLIQYYNGEERAKGNILERFSAQQFPDLHSELNLSSLELGDSALYFCASSPRRDSQETQYFGPGTRLLVL.

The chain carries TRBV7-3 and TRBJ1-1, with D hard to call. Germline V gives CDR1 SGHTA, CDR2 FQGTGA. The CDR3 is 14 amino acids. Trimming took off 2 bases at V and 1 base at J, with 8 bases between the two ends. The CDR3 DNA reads TGTGCCAGCAGCTTAGGGTCAGGGAACACTGAAGCTTTCTTT. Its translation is CASSLGSGNTEAFF.

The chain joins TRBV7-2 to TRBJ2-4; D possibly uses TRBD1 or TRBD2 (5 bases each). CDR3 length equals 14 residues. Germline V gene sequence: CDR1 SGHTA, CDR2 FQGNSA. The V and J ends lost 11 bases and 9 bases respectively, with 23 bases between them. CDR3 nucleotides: TGTGCCTCCCACTCGGGGCCCTCGGCGGGCATTCAGTACTTC. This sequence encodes CASHSGPSAGIQYF.

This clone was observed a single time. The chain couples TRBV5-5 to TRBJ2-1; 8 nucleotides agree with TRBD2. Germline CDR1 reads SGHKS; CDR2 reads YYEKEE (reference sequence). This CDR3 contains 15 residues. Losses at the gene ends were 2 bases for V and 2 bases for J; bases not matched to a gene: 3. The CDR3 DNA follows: TGTGCCAGCAGCTTCGGACTAGCCCCCTACAATGAGCAGTTCTTC. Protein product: CASSFGLAPYNEQFF.

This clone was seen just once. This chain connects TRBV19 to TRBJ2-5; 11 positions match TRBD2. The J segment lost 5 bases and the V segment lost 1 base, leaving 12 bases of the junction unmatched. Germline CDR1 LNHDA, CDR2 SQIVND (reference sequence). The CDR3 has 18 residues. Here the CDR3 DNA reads TGTGCCAGTAGTATAGGGGCCTCTAGCGGGGGGCAGAGGGAGACCCAGTACTTC. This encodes CASSIGASSGGQRETQYF.

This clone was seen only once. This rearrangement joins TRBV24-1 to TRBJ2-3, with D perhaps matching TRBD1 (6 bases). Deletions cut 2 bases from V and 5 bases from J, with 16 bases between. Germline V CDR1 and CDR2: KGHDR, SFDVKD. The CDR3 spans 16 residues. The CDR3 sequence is CATSDSAGGGQDTQYF. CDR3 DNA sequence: TGTGCCACCAGTGATTCGGCTGGTGGGGGACAAGATACGCAGTATTTT.

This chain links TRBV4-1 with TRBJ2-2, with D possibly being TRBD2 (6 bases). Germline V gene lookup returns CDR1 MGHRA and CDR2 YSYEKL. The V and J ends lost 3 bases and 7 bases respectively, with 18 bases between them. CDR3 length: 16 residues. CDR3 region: CASSHDLRGYGGELFF. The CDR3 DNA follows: TGCGCCAGCAGCCATGACCTCCGGGGGTACGGCGGGGAGCTGTTTTTT.

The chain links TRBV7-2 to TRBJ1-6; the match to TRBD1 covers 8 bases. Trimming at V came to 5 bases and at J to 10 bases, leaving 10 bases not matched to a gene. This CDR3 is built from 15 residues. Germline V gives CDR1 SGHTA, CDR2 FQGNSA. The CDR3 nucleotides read TGTGCCAGCAGCCTCCGAGGACAGGGAGGCTCACCCCTCCACTTT. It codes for CASSLRGQGGSPLHF.

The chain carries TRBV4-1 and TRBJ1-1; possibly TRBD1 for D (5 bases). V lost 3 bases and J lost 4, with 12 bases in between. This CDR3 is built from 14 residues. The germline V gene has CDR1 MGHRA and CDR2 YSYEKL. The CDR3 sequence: CASSQYGQGTEAFF. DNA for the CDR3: TGCGCCAGCAGCCAGTACGGTCAGGGCACTGAAGCTTTCTTT.

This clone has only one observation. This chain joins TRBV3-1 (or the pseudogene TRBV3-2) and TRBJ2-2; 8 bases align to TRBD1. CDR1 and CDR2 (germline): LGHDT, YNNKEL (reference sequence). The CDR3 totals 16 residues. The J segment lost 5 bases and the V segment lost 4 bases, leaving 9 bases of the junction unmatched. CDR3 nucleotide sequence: TGTGCCAGCAGCCTTCTTAGGACAGGGAGAACCGGGGAGCTGTTTTTT. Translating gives CASSLLRTGRTGELFF.

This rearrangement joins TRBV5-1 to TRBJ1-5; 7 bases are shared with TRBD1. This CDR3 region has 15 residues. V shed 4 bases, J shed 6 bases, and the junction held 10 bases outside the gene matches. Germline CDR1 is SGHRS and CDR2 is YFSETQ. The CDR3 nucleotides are TGCGCCAGCAGCCCGGGACAGACGGACACTCAGCCCCAGCATTTT. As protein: CASSPGQTDTQPQHF.

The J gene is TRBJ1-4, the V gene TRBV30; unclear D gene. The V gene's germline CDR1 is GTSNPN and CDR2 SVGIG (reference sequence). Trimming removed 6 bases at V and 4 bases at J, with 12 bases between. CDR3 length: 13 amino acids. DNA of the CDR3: TGTGCCTGCTCTGCTGGGAGTAATGAAAAACTGTTTTTT. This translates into CACSAGSNEKLFF.

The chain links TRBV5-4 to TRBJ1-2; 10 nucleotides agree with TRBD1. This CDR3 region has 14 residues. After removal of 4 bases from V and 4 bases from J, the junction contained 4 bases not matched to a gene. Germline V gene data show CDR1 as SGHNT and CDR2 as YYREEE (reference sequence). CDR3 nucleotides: TGTGCCAGCAGCAAGGGACAGGGGATCTATGGCTACACCTTC. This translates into CASSKGQGIYGYTF.

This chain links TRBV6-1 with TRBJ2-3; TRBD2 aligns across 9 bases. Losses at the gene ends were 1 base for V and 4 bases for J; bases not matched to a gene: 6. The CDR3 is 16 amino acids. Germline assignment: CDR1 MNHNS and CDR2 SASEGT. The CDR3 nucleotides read TGTGCCAGCAGTGAAGAGGTAGCGGGGGTTTCAGATACGCAGTATTTT. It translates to CASSEEVAGVSDTQYF.

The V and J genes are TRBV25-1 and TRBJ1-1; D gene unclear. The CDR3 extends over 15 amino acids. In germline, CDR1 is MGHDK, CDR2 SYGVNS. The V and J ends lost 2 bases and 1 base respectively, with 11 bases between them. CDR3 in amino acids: CASSEGGRGNTEAFF. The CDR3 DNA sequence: TGTGCCAGCAGTGAAGGTGGCCGAGGGAACACTGAAGCTTTCTTT.

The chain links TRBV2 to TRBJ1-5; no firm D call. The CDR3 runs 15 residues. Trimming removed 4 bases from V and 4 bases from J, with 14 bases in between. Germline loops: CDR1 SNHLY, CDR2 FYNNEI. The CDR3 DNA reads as TGTGCCAGCAGTGGTCGTTTAGGCGGAAATCAGCCCCAGCATTTT. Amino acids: CASSGRLGGNQPQHF. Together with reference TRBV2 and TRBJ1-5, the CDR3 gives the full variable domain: EPEVTQTPSHQVTQMGQEVILRCVPISNHLYFYWYRQILGQKVEFLVSFYNNEISEKSEIFDDQFSVERPDGSNFTLKIRSTKLEDSAMYFCASSGRLGGNQPQHFGDGTRLSIL.

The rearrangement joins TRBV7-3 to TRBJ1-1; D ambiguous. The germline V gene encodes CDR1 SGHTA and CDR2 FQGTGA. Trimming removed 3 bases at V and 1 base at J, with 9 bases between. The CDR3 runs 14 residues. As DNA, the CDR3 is TGTGCCAGCAGCTTGTCCACTTCGAACACTGAAGCTTTCTTT. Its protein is CASSLSTSNTEAFF.